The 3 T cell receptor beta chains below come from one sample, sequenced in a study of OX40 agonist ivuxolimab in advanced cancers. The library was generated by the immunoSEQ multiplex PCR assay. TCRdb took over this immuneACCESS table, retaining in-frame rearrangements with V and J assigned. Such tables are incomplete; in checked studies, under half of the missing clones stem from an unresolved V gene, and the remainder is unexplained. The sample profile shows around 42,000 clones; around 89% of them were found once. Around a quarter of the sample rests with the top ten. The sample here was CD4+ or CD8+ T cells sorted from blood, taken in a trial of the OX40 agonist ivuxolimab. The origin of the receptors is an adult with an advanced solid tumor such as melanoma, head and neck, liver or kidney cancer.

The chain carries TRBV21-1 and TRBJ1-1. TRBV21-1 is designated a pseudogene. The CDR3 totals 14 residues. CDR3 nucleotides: TGTGCCAGCAGCAGCAAAGGGGAGGAGACTGAAGCTTTCTTT. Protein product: CASSSKGEETEAFF.

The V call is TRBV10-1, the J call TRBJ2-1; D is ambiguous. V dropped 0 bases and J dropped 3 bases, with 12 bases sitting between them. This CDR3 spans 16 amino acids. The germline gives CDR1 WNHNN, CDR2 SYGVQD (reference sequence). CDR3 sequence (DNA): TGCGCCAGCAGTGAGTCGTCGACAAGTTACTACAATGAGCAGTTCTTC. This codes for CASSESSTSYYNEQFF.

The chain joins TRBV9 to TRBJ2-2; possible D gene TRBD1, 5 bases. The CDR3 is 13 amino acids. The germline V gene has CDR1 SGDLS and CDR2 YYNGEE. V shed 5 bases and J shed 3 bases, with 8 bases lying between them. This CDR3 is CASRDTYTGELFF. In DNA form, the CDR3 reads TGTGCCAGCAGGGACACCTACACCGGGGAGCTGTTTTTT. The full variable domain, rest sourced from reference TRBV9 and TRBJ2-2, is DSGVTQTPKHLITATGQRVTLRCSPRSGDLSVYWYQQSLDQGLQFLIQYYNGEERAKGNILERFSAQQFPDLHSELNLSSLELGDSALYFCASRDTYTGELFFGEGSRLTVL.